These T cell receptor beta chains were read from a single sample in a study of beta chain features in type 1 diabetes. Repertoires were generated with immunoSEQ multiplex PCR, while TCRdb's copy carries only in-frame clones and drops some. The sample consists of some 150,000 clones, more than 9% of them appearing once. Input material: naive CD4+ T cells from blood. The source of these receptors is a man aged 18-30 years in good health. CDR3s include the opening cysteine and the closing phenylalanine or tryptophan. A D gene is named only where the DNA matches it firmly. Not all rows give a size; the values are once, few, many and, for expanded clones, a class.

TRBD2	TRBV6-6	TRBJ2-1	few	TGTGCCAGCAGTAGCCTCCTAGCGGAATCCTACAATGAGCAGTTCTTC	CASSSLLAESYNEQFF
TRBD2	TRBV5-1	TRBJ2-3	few	TGCGCCAGCAACCGAGCGGGGGGCATCACAGATACGCAGTATTTT	CASNRAGGITDTQYF
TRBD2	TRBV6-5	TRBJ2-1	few	TGTGCCAGCAAAGCGGGGGGGAGCTCCTACAATGAGCAGTTCTTC	CASKAGGSSYNEQFF
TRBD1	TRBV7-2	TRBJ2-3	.	TGTGCCAGCAGCCCCTGGGGACAGGTAACAGATACGCAGTATTTT	CASSPWGQVTDTQYF
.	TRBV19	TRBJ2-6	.	TGTGCCAGTAGTATCTTGACATCTGGGGCCAACGTCCTGACTTTC	CASSILTSGANVLTF
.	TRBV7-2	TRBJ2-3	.	TGTGCCAGCAGCCAATCGACCGACGTGCGGGGTCCCAATTCGCAGTATTTT	CASSQSTDVRGPNSQYF
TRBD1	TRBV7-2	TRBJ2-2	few	TGTGCCAGCAGCCGGCGGGGACAGGGTACCGGGGAGCTGTTTTTT	CASSRRGQGTGELFF
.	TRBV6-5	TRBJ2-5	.	TGTGCCAGCAGTATCAGTGGTGAGACCCAGTACTTC	CASSISGETQYF
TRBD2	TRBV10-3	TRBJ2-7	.	TGTGCCACCCGCCTAGCGGGGGGGCCGTACGAGCAGTACTTC	CATRLAGGPYEQYF
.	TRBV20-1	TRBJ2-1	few	TGCAGTGCTGGACTATTCAATGAGCAGTTCTTC	CSAGLFNEQFF
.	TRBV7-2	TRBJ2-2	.	TGTGCCAGCAGCTTAATCGGGAGAGCCACCGGGGAGCTGTTTTTT	CASSLIGRATGELFF
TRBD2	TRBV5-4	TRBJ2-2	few	TGTGCCAGCAGCTGGGACTACCGGACGGCCCCCGGGGAGCTGTTTTTT	CASSWDYRTAPGELFF
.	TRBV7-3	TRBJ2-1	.	TGTGCCAGCAGCTTAAGGTCTAGGAATGAGCAGTTCTTC	CASSLRSRNEQFF
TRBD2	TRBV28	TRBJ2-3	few	TGTGCCAGCAGGCGGGGCGGGGGGGCAGATACGCAGTATTTT	CASRRGGGADTQYF
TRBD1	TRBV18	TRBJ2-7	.	TGTGCCAGCCAGGGGACAGGAGTCGACGAGCAGTACTTC	CASQGTGVDEQYF
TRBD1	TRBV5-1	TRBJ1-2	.	TGCGCCAGCACCATGGCAGGGGGCAAAAACTATGGCTACACCTTC	CASTMAGGKNYGYTF
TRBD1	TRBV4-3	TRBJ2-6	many	TGCGCCAGCAGCTCCGGACAGGGCCTCTCTGGGGCCAACGTCCTGACTTTC	CASSSGQGLSGANVLTF